This T cell receptor beta chain was retrieved from a study of PD-1 blockade in classical Hodgkin lymphoma. Only in-frame clones appear in the TCRdb table, and some are missing; sequencing was by immunoSEQ multiplex PCR. The repertoire consists of approximately 41,000 clones, with around 64% occurring once and the leading ten covering about 3.4%. Indicated time point: cycle 4 day 1 (C4D1), after five to seven weeks of nivolumab. Brentuximab vedotin exposure varied among the patients, all of whom had relapsed after autologous stem cell transplantation. The CDR3 is 18 residues long. The germline V gene has CDR1 SGDLS and CDR2 YYNGEE. Trimming removed 0 bases at V and 0 bases at J, with 18 bases between.

The V call is TRBV9, the J call TRBJ1-1; D not certain. The starting material was peripheral blood mononuclear cells (PBMCs), obtained before the fourth cycle of nivolumab. This receptor was identified in a human donor with classical Hodgkin lymphoma. The CDR3 loop is CASSVGVGVGRMNTEAFF. CDR3 DNA: TGTGCCAGCAGCGTAGGTGTCGGGGTTGGGAGGATGAACACTGAAGCTTTCTTT.